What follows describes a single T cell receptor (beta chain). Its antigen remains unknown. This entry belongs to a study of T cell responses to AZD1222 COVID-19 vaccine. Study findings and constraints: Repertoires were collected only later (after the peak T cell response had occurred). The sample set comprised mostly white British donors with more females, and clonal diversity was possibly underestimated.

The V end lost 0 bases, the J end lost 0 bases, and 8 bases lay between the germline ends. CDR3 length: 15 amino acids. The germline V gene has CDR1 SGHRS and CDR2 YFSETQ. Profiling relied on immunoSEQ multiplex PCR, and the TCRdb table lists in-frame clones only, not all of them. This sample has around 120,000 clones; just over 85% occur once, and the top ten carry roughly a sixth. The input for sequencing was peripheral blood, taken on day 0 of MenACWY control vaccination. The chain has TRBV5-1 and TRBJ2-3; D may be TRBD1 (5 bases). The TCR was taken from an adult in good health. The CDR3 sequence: CASSLARTSTDTQYF. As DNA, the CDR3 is TGCGCCAGCAGCTTGGCCAGGACAAGCACAGATACGCAGTATTTT.